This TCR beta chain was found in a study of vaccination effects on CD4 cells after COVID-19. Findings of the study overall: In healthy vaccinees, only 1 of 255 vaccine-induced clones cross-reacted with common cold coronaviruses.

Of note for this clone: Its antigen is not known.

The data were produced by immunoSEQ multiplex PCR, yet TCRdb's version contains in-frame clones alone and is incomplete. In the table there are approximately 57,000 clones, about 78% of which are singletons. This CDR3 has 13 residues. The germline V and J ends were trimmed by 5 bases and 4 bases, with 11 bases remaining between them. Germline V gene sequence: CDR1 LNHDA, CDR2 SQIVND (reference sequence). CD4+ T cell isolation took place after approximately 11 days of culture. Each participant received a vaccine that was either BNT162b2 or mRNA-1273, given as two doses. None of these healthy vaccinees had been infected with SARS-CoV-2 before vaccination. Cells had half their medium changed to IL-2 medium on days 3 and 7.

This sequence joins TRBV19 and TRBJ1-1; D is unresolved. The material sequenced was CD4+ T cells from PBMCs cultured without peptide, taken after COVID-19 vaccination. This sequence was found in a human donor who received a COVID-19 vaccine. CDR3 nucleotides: TGTGCCAGTAGTTTCTACGAGGGCACTGAAGCTTTCTTT. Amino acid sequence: CASSFYEGTEAFF.